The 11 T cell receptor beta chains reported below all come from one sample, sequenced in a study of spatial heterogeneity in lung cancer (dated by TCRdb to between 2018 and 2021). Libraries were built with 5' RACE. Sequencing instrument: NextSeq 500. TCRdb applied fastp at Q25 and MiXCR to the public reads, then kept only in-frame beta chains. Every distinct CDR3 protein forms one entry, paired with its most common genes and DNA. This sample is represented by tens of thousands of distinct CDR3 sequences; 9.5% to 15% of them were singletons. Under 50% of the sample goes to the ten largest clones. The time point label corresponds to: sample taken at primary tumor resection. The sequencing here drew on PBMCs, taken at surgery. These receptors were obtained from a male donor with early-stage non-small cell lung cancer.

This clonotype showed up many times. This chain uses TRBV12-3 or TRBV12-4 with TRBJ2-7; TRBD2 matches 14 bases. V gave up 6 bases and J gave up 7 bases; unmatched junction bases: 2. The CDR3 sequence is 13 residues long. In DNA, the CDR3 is TGTGCCAGCAGAGGACTAGCGGGAGGAGAGCAGTACTTC. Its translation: CASRGLAGGEQYF.

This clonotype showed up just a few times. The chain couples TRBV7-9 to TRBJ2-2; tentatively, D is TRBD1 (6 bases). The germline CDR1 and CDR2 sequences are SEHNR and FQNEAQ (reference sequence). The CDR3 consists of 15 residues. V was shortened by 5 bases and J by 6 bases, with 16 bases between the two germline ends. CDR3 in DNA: TGTGCCAGCAGCCCCCTTGGGGGCGCCGCCGGGGAGCTGTTTTTT. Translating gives CASSPLGGAAGELFF.

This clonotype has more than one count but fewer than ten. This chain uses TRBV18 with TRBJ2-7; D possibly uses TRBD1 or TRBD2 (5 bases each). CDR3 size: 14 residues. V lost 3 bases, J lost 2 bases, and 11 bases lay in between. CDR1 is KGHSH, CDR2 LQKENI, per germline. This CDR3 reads CASSPPGRTYEQYF. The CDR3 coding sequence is TGTGCCAGCTCACCTCCAGGGAGAACCTACGAGCAGTACTTC.

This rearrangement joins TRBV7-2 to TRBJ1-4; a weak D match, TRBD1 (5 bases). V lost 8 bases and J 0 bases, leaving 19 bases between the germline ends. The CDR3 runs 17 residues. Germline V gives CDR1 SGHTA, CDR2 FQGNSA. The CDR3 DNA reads TGTGCCAGCTCGGCAGGGTACGGTTATGCAACTAATGAAAAACTGTTTTTT. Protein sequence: CASSAGYGYATNEKLFF.

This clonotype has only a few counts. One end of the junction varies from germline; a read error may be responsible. CDR3 nucleotides: TGTGCCAGCAGTTCCCCGACTAGCAGAGATACGCAGTATTTT. It specifies CASSSPTSRDTQYF. J is TRBJ2-3 and V is TRBV28; TRBD2 aligns across 7 bases. The CDR3 length is 14 residues. Germline V gene sequence: CDR1 MDHEN, CDR2 SYDVKM.

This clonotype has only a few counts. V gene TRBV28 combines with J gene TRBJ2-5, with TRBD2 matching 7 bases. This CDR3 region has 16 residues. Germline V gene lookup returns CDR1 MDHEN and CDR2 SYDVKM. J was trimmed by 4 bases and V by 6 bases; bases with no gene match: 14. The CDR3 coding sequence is TGTGCCAGCAGCCTAGGTGGCGGGAGAAGAAGAGAGACCCAGTACTTC. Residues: CASSLGGGRRRETQYF.

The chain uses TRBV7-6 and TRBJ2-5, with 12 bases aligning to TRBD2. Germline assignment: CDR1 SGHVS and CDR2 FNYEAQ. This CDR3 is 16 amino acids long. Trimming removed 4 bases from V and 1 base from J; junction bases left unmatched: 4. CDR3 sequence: CASSSGTSGFQETQYF. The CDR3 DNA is TGTGCCAGCAGCTCTGGGACTAGCGGGTTCCAAGAGACCCAGTACTTC.

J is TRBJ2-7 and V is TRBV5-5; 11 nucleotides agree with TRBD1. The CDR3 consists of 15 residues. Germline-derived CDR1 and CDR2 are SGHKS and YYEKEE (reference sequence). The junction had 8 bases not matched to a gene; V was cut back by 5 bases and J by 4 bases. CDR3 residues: CASSFTGTGGYEQYF. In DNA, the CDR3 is TGTGCCAGCAGTTTCACCGGGACAGGGGGGTACGAGCAGTACTTC.

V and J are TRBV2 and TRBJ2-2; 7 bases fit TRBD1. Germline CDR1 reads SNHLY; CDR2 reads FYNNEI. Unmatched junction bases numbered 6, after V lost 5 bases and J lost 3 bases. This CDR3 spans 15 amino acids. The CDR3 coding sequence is TGTGCCAGCAGTTGGACAGGTGATGACACCGGGGAGCTGTTTTTT. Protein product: CASSWTGDDTGELFF.

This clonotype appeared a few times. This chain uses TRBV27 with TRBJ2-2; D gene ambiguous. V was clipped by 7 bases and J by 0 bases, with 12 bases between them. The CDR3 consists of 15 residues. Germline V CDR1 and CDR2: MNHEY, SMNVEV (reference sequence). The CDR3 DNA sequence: TGTGCCAGCACCTCCTATCCCCCGAACACCGGGGAGCTGTTTTTT. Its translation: CASTSYPPNTGELFF.

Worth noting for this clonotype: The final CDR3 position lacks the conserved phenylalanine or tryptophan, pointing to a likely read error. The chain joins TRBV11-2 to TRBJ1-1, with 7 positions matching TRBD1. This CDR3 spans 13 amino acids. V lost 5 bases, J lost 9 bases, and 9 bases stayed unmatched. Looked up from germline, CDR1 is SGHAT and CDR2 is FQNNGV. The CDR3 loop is CASSPLTGEKAFY. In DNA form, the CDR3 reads TGTGCCAGCAGCCCTCTAACAGGGGAAAAAGCTTTCTAT.